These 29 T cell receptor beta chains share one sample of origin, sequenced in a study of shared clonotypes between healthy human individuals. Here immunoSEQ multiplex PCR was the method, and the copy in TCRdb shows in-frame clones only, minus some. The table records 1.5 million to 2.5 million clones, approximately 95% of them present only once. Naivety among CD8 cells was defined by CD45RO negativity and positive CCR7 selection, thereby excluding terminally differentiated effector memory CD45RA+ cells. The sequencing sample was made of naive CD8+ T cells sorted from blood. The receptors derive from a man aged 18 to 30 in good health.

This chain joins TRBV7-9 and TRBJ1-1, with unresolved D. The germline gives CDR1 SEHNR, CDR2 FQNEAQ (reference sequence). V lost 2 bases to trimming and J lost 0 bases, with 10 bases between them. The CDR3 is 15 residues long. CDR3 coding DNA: TGTGCCAGCAGCTTATCATACGGGGTGAACACTGAAGCTTTCTTT. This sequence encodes CASSLSYGVNTEAFF. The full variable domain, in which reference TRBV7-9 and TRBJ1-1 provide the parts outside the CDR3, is DTGVSQNPRHKITKRGQNVTFRCDPISEHNRLYWYRQTLGQGPEFLTYFQNEAQLEKSRLLSDRFSAERPKGSFSTLEIQRTEQGDSAMYLCASSLSYGVNTEAFFGQGTRLTVV.

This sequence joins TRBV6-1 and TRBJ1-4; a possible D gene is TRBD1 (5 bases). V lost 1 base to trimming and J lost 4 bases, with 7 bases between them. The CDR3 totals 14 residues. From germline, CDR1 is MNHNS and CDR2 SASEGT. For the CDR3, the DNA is TGTGCCAGCAGTGAAGACAGGAATAATGAAAAACTGTTTTTT. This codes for CASSEDRNNEKLFF.

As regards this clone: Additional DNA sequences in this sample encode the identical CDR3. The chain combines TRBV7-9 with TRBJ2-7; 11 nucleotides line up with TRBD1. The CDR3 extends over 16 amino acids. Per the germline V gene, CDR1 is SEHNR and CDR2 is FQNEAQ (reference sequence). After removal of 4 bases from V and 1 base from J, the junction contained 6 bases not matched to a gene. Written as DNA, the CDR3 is TGTGCCAGCAGCTCAGGGACAGGGGGAGGTTCCTACGAGCAGTACTTC. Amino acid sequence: CASSSGTGGGSYEQYF.

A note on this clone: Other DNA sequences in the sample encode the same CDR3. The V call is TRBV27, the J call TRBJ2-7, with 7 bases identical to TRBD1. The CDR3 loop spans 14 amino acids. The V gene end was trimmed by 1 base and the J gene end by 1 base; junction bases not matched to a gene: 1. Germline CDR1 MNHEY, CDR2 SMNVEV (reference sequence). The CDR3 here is CASSLLDRSYEQYF. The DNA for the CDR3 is TGTGCCAGCAGTTTATTGGACAGGTCCTACGAGCAGTACTTC.

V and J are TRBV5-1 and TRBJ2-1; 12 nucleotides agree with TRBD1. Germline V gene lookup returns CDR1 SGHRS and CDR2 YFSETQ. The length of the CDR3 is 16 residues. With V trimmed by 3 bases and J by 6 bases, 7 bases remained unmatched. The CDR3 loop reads CASSSTPGQGANEQFF. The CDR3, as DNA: TGCGCCAGCAGCTCGACACCGGGACAGGGGGCCAATGAGCAGTTCTTC.

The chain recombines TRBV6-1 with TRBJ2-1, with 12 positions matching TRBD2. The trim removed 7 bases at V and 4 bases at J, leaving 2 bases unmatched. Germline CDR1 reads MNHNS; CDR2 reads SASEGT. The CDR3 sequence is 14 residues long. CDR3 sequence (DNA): TGTGCCAGCATAGGGACTAGCGGGTACAATGAGCAGTTCTTC. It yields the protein CASIGTSGYNEQFF.

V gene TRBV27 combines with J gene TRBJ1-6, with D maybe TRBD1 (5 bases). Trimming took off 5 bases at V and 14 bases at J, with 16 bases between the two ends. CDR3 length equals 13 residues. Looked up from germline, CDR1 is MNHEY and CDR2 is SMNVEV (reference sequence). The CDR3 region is CASSGGSRKSLHF. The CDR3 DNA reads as TGTGCCAGCAGTGGGGGAAGTAGAAAATCCCTCCACTTT.

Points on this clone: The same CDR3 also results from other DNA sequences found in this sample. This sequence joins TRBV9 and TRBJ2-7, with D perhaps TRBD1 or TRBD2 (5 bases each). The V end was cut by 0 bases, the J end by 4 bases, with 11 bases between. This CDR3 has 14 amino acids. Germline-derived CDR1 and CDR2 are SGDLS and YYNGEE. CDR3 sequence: CASSVAPGPYEQYF. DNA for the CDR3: TGTGCCAGCAGCGTAGCACCGGGGCCGTACGAGCAGTACTTC.

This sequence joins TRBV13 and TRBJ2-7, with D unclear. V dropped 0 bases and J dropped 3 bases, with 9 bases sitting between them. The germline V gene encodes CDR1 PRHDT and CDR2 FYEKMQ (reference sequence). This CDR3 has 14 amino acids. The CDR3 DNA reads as TGTGCCAGCAGCTTAGGAGAAAAAGTCTACGAGCAGTACTTC. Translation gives CASSLGEKVYEQYF.

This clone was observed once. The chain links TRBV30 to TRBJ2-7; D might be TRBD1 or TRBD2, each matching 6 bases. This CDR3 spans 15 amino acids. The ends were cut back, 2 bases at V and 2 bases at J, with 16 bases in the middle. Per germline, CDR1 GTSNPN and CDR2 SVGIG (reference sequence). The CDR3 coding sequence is TGTGCCTGGAGTCCTGCCGGGGGCCCTCCCTACGAGCAGTACTTC. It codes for CAWSPAGGPPYEQYF.

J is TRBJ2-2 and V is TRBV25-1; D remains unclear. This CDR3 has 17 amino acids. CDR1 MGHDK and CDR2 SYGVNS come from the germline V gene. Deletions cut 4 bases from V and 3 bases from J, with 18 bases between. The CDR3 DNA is TGTGCCAGCAGTGTTGGCACCCCCTCGGGTTACACCGGGGAGCTGTTTTTT. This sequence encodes CASSVGTPSGYTGELFF. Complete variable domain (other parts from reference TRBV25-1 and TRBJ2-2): EADIYQTPRYLVIGTGKKITLECSQTMGHDKMYWYQQDPGMELHLIHYSYGVNSTEKGDLSSESTVSRIRTEHFPLTLESARPSHTSQYLCASSVGTPSGYTGELFFGEGSRLTVL.

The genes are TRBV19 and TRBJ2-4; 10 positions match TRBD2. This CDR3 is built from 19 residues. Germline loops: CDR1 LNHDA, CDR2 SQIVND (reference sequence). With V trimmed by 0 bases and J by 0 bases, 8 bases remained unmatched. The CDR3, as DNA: TGTGCCAGTAGTATAGATCTATTAGCGGGGGGTCTAGCCAAAAACATTCAGTACTTC. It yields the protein CASSIDLLAGGLAKNIQYF.

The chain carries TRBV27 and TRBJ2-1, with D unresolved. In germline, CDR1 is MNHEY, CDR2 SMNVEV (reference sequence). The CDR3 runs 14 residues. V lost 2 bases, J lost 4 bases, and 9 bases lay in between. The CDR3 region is CASSLGDPYNEQFF. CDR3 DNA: TGTGCCAGCAGTTTAGGTGACCCGTACAATGAGCAGTTCTTC.

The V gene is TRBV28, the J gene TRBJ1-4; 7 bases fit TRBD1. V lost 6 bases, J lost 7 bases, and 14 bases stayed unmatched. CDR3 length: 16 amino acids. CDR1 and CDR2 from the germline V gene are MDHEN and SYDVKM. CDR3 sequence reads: CASRVVTGEGREKLFF. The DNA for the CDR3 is TGTGCCAGCAGGGTCGTTACAGGGGAGGGTCGTGAAAAACTGTTTTTT. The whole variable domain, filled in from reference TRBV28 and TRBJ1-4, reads DVKVTQSSRYLVKRTGEKVFLECVQDMDHENMFWYRQDPGLGLRLIYFSYDVKMKEKGDIPEGYSVSREKKERFSLILESASTNQTSMYLCASRVVTGEGREKLFFGSGTQLSVL.

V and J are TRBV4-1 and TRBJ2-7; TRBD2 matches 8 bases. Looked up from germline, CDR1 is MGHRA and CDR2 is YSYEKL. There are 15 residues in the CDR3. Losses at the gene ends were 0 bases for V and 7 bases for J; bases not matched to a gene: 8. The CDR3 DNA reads TGCGCCAGCAGCCAAGATGGCGGGAGGATCGCGGAGCAGTACTTC. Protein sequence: CASSQDGGRIAEQYF.

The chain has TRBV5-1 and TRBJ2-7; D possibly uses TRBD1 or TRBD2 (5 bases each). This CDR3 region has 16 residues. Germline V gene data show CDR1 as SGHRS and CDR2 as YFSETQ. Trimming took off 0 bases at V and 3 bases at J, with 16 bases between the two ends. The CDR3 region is CASSLVSGGNDYEQYF. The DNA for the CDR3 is TGCGCCAGCAGCTTGGTTTCTGGGGGTAATGACTACGAGCAGTACTTC.

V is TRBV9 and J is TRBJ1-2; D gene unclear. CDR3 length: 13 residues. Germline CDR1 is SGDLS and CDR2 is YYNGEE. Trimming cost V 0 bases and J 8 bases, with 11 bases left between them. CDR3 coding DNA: TGTGCCAGCAGCGTAGGAGGCCCCCGGGGCTACACCTTC. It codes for CASSVGGPRGYTF.

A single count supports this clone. The CDR3: CSAFREEKLFF. The CDR3 coding sequence is TGCAGTGCGTTCCGGGAGGAAAAACTGTTTTTT. The chain has TRBV20-1 and TRBJ1-4; D remains unclear. The germline gives CDR1 DFQATT, CDR2 SNEGSKA (reference sequence). The CDR3 loop spans 11 amino acids. The germline V and J ends were trimmed by 6 bases and 8 bases, with 10 bases remaining between them.

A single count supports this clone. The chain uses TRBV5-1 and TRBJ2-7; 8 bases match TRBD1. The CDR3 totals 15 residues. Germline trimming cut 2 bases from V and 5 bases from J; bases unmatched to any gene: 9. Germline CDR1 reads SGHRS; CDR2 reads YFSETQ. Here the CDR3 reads CASSLNQGALNEQYF. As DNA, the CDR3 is TGCGCCAGCAGCTTAAATCAGGGGGCGCTGAACGAGCAGTACTTC.

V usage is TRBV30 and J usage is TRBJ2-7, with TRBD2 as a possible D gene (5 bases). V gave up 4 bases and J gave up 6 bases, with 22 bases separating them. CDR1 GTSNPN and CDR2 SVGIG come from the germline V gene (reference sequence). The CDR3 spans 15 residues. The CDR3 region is CAWISGGLSAREQYF. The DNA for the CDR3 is TGTGCCTGGATTTCAGGCGGGCTCTCAGCGCGCGAGCAGTACTTC.

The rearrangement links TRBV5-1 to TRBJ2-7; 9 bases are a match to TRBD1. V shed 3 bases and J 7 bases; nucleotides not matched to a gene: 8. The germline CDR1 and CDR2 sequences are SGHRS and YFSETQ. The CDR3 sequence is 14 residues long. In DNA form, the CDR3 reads TGCGCCAGCAGCTCCCCGGGACAGGGAGAAGAGCAGTACTTC. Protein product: CASSSPGQGEEQYF.

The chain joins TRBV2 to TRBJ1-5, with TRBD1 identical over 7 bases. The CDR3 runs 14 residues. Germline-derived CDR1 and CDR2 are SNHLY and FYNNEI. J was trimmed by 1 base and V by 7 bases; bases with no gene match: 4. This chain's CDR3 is CASNGQASNQPQHF. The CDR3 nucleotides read TGTGCCAGCAACGGACAGGCCAGCAATCAGCCCCAGCATTTT.

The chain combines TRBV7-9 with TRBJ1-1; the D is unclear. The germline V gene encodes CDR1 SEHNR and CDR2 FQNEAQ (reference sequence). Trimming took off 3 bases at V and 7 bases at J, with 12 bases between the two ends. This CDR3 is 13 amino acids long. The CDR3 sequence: CASSFSGFGEAFF. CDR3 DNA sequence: TGTGCCAGCAGCTTTTCGGGTTTTGGTGAAGCTTTCTTT. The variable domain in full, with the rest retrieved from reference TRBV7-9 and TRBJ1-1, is DTGVSQNPRHKITKRGQNVTFRCDPISEHNRLYWYRQTLGQGPEFLTYFQNEAQLEKSRLLSDRFSAERPKGSFSTLEIQRTEQGDSAMYLCASSFSGFGEAFFGQGTRLTVV.

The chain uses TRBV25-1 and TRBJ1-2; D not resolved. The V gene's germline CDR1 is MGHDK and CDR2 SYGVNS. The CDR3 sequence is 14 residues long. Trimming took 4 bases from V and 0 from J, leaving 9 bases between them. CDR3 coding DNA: TGTGCCAGCAGTGGCGGCAGGCCTAACTATGGCTACACCTTC. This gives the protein CASSGGRPNYGYTF.

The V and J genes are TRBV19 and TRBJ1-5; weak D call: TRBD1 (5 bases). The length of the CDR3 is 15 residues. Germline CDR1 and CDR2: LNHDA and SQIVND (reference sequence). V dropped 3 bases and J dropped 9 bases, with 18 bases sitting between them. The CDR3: CASSMAGGARSPQHF. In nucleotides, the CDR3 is TGTGCCAGTAGTATGGCAGGTGGGGCAAGATCGCCCCAGCATTTT.

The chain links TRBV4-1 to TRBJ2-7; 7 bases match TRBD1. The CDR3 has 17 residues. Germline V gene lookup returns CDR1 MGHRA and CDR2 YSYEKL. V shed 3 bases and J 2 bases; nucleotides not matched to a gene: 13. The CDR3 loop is CASSQDPSDRAPYEQYF. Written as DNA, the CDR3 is TGCGCCAGCAGCCAGGATCCAAGCGACAGGGCCCCCTACGAGCAGTACTTC.

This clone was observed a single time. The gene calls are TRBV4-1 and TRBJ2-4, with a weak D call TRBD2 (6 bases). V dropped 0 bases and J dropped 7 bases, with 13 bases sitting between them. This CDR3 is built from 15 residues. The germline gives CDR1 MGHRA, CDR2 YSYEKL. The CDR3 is CASSQEPGGGNIQYF. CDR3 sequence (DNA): TGCGCCAGCAGCCAAGAACCCGGTGGGGGGAACATTCAGTACTTC.

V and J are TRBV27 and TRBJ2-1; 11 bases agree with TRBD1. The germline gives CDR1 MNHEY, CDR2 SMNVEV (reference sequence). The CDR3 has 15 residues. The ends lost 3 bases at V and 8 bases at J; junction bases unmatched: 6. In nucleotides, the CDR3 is TGTGCCAGCAGTTTCGGACAGGGGGCGCGTCATGAGCAGTTCTTC. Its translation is CASSFGQGARHEQFF.

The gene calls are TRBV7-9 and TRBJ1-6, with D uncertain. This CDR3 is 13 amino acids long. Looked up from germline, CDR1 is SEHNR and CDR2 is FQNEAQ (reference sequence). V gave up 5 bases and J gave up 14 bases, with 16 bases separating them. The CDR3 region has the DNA TGTGCCAGCAGCCTAACCTTCTCGGGATCCCTCCACTTT. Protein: CASSLTFSGSLHF.